This T cell receptor (beta chain) was documented in a study of blood T cell repertoires in COVID-19. The CDR3 has 16 residues. Trimming took off 5 bases at V and 7 bases at J, with 18 bases between the two ends. Germline CDR1 and CDR2: SSHAT and FNYEAQ (reference sequence). Method: immunoSEQ multiplex PCR; TCRdb's copy keeps in-frame clones and lacks some. The sample has some 700,000 clones, 75% to 90% seen once. Material for sequencing was peripheral blood. The source is a woman aged 18-30 years with acute or convalescent COVID-19. The chain employs TRBV7-7 and TRBJ1-6; TRBD1 might be the D (6 bases). CDR3 sequence (DNA): TGTGCCAGCAGCCCGCGGAGGAGGACAGCCAATTCACCCCTCCACTTT. It codes for CASSPRRRTANSPLHF.